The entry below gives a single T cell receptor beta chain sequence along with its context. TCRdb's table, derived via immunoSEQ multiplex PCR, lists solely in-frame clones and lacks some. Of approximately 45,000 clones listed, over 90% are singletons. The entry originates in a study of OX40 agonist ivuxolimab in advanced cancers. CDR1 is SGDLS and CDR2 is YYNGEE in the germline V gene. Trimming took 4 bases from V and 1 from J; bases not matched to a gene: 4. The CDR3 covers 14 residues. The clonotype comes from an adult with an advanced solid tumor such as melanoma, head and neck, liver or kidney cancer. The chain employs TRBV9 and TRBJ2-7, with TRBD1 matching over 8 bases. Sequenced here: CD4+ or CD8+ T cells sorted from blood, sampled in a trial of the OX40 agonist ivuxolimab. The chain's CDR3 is CASSPGQESYEQYF. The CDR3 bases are TGTGCCAGCAGCCCGGGACAGGAGTCCTACGAGCAGTACTTC.